This T cell receptor (beta chain) is drawn from a study of cytomegalovirus exposure and HLA in healthy donors. Study context: The use of the same platform for the approximately 110 validation repertoires and the roughly 730 first-cohort repertoires was reported by a later analysis. Findings and caveats of the study: According to the study, roughly 160 TCR beta chains were cytomegalovirus-associated. Per published reports, the classifier diagnosed cytomegalovirus status with high specificity and sensitivity. Most TCRs appeared rarely, but some public TCRs recurred in many donors.

CDR1 SGHRS and CDR2 YFSETQ come from the germline V gene. V was shortened by 4 bases and J by 2 bases, with 12 bases between the two germline ends. This CDR3 region has 14 residues. In regard to this clone: What it binds is unknown.

Produced via immunoSEQ multiplex PCR; TCRdb's table is partial and in-frame only. The sample contains 250,000 to 300,000 clones, about 90% of which appear only once. V usage is TRBV5-1 and J usage is TRBJ2-5; tentatively, D is TRBD2 (6 bases). The sample taken for sequencing was PBMCs. This TCR was recovered from a woman between 18 and 29 years old in good health and CMV-seronegative. The CDR3: CASSAGLLQETQYF. Here the CDR3 DNA reads TGCGCCAGCAGCGCGGGACTCCTGCAAGAGACCCAGTACTTC.